Described below is a single T cell receptor beta chain sequence and its context. The sample belongs to a study of patients and donors after allogeneic stem cell transplantation. TCRdb reprocessed the RT-PCR reads via MiXCR and lists one record per CDR3 protein. This table holds some 880,000 distinct CDR3 sequences, roughly 18% found once. The CDR3 length is 15 residues. Per germline, CDR1 LNHDA and CDR2 SQIVND (reference sequence). The ends were cut back, 3 bases at V and 5 bases at J, with 16 bases in the middle. The TCR originated in a human donor who was either an allogeneic HSCT recipient or a stem cell or donor lymphocyte infusion donor (not recorded which). It is not recorded whose cells these are; they may come from a transplant donor. The sequencing input was blood, either unsorted or a sorted T cell fraction (not recorded which). The rearrangement uses TRBV19 and TRBJ2-5; D unresolved. The CDR3 sequence is CASSISRPVGETQYF. The CDR3 DNA reads as TGTGCCAGTAGTATCTCACGGCCGGTGGGGGAGACCCAGTACTTC.